The 3 T cell receptor beta chains in this list originate from one sample, sequenced in a study of T cell changes during pregnancy in multiple sclerosis (dated by TCRdb to between 2018 and 2020). The receptor library was made with the immunoSEQ multiplex PCR assay. Sourced from immuneACCESS, this table was stored by TCRdb with only in-frame sequences that have V and J called. A share of the clones is absent; for the studies checked, an unresolved V gene accounts for under half, and the remainder has no known explanation. The sample contains 55,000 to 70,000 clones, about 94% of them found a single time. Roughly 0.35% of the sample goes to the ten largest clones. The specimen was CD4+ T cells from peripheral blood mononuclear cells, collected before pregnancy. These TCRs come from a female donor with multiple sclerosis, enrolled in a pregnancy study.

The chain carries TRBV21-1 and TRBJ2-5; TRBD1, as called in the table, went unchecked against the DNA. TRBV21-1 represents a pseudogene. The CDR3 spans 15 residues. The CDR3 nucleotides read TGTGCCAGCATCCCCTCCCGGGACAGGGAGAGGACCCAGTACTTC. Encoded protein: CASIPSRDRERTQYF.

The chain employs TRBV19 and TRBJ1-1; 7 nucleotides match TRBD1. The CDR3 totals 16 residues. V lost 4 bases, J lost 5 bases, and 13 bases stayed unmatched. Germline V CDR1 and CDR2: LNHDA, SQIVND (reference sequence). In DNA form, the CDR3 reads TGTGCCAGTAGTAAGGGGGCAGGGCCTGGGCAGACTGAAGCTTTCTTT. This gives the protein CASSKGAGPGQTEAFF.

J is TRBJ2-4 and V is TRBV6-5; D gene uncertain. This CDR3 has 13 residues. Germline V CDR1 and CDR2: MNHEY, SVGAGI. The V gene lost 10 bases and the J gene lost 0 bases, with 10 bases spanning the gap. CDR3 nucleotides: TGTGCCACTCGACAAATAGCCAAAAACATTCAGTACTTC. Protein product: CATRQIAKNIQYF.